One sample yielded the 10 T cell receptor beta chains listed below, sequenced in a study of beta chain features in type 1 diabetes. cDNA synthesis used the whole RNA isolate, giving expressed TCRB sequences. Clones were sequenced by immunoSEQ multiplex PCR, and TCRdb holds only the in-frame ones, with some missing. The sample lists hundreds of thousands of clones; 30% were seen once. Sample: naive CD4+ T cells from blood. These receptors were collected from a man between 18 and 35 years old in good health.

This clone was detected a few times. Germline is not matched at one junction end, which may reflect a read error. The rearrangement uses TRBV9 and TRBJ2-3, with 9 nucleotides matching TRBD2. CDR3 length: 15 amino acids. Germline-derived CDR1 and CDR2 are SGDLS and YYNGEE. This chain's CDR3 is CASNVAGVRTDTQYF. The DNA for the CDR3 is TGTGCCAGCAACGTAGCGGGAGTAAGGACAGATACGCAGTATTTT.

This rearrangement joins TRBV7-6 to TRBJ2-6; 7 nucleotides match TRBD2. CDR1 is SGHVS, CDR2 FNYEAQ, per germline. V was pared by 4 bases and J by 0 bases, with 18 bases of the junction left unmatched. The CDR3 contains 21 residues. CDR3 DNA sequence: TGTGCCAGCAGCTACCCGACTAGTGGGAGGGTAGAGGGCTCTGGGGCCAACGTCCTGACTTTC. Translated: CASSYPTSGRVEGSGANVLTF.

This chain connects TRBV13 to TRBJ1-2; D not certain. The length of the CDR3 is 13 residues. CDR1 and CDR2 (germline): PRHDT, FYEKMQ (reference sequence). V dropped 5 bases and J dropped 8 bases, with 15 bases sitting between them. Here the CDR3 reads CASSPPGQSGYTF. DNA of the CDR3: TGTGCCAGCAGCCCGCCGGGCCAATCGGGCTACACCTTC.

The chain is built from TRBV5-1 and TRBJ1-2, with 9 bases identical to TRBD1. The V gene end was trimmed by 4 bases and the J gene end by 4 bases; junction bases not matched to a gene: 2. This CDR3 comprises 13 residues. Germline loops: CDR1 SGHRS, CDR2 YFSETQ. This chain's CDR3 is CASSPGQGYGYTF. The DNA of the CDR3 is TGCGCCAGCAGCCCGGGACAGGGCTATGGCTACACCTTC.

This clone was observed a handful of times. J is TRBJ2-5 and V is TRBV7-2, with D uncertain. This CDR3 region has 15 residues. CDR1 is SGHTA and CDR2 is FQGNSA in the germline V gene. With 5 bases removed from V and 2 bases from J, the gap between germline ends came to 15 bases. The CDR3 DNA is TGTGCCAGCAGCCTCCAAGTAGGTGTTCAAGAGACCCAGTACTTC. Protein sequence: CASSLQVGVQETQYF.

The CDR3 bases are TGTGCTAGTGGTTTGTCAGGTGCGGAGACCCAGTACTTC. Its translation is CASGLSGAETQYF. V gene TRBV12-5 combines with J gene TRBJ2-5, with no clear D. The CDR3 has 13 residues. Trimming took 2 bases from V and 5 from J, leaving 9 bases between them. Germline assignment: CDR1 LGHNT and CDR2 FRNRAP.

The chain links TRBV30 to TRBJ1-5; TRBD1 aligns across 11 bases. V lost 5 bases, J lost 5 bases, and 2 bases stayed unmatched. The CDR3 has 13 amino acids. Germline-derived CDR1 and CDR2 are GTSNPN and SVGIG (reference sequence). CDR3 in DNA: TGTGCCTGGGGGACAGGGGGACATCAGCCCCAGCATTTT. It codes for CAWGTGGHQPQHF.

The CDR3 reads CSVVGRANTEAFF. The DNA for the CDR3 is TGCAGCGTTGTTGGCCGTGCGAACACTGAAGCTTTCTTT. The genes are TRBV29-1 and TRBJ1-1; D gene ambiguous. The CDR3 is 13 residues long. Deletions cut 4 bases from V and 1 base from J, with 10 bases between. In germline, CDR1 is SQVTM, CDR2 ANQGSEA.

The sample holds a few counts of this clone. The chain links TRBV29-1 to TRBJ2-2; the match to TRBD1 covers 7 bases. V was pared by 7 bases and J by 4 bases, with 12 bases of the junction left unmatched. The CDR3 is 15 residues long. Germline CDR1 reads SQVTM; CDR2 reads ANQGSEA. CDR3 region: CSAIRDRAFTGELFF. CDR3 DNA sequence: TGCAGCGCCATCCGGGACAGAGCCTTCACCGGGGAGCTGTTTTTT.

This chain uses TRBV27 with TRBJ2-1; no clear D gene. Trimming shortened V by 6 bases and J by 4 bases, and 16 bases separated the two germline ends. The CDR3 is made up of 15 amino acids. CDR1 is MNHEY and CDR2 is SMNVEV in the germline V gene (reference sequence). The CDR3 coding sequence is TGTGCCAGCAGCCAACCCTCAAGCGTGTACAATGAGCAGTTCTTC. It is translated as CASSQPSSVYNEQFF.